One sample yielded the 3 T cell receptor beta chains listed below, sequenced in a study of T cells after posttransplantation cyclophosphamide (dated by TCRdb to 2016 to 2018). The protocol used for the library was the immunoSEQ multiplex PCR assay. TCRdb obtained this table from immuneACCESS and retained in-frame rearrangements with V and J assigned. These tables miss some clones; where compared with another copy, unresolved V genes account for less than half of the shortfall, and the remainder is unexplained. The data for this sample show about 4,100 clones, each detected more than once. Approximately 12% of the sample goes to the ten largest clones. The sample's treatment or condition label, in plain terms: high-dose cyclophosphamide on days +3 and +4 as single-agent GVHD prophylaxis. Patients in the PTCy group got busulfan and fludarabine conditioning, a marrow graft from a related or unrelated donor, and cyclophosphamide on days +3 and +4.

Sequenced material: PBMCs, taken after allogeneic stem cell transplant with posttransplant cyclophosphamide. The receptors stem from a young adult female patient who received an allogeneic stem cell transplant from an unrelated donor, was CMV-positive, and had acute GVHD only. After a transplant, not all T cells may be the patient's own; some may come from the graft donor.

This clone has ten or more counts. The rearrangement joins TRBV4-2 to TRBJ2-7; TRBD2 aligns across 7 bases. J gave up 4 bases and V 2 bases, and 11 bases lay outside the gene matches. Germline values: CDR1 LGHNA, CDR2 YNFKEQ. The CDR3 is 16 amino acids. The CDR3 DNA follows: TGTGCCAGCAGCCAACTCCTGGGCGGGAGATCTTACGAGCAGTACTTC. It translates to CASSQLLGGRSYEQYF.

In this sample, this clone turned up many times. The V call is TRBV30, the J call TRBJ2-1; 8 positions match TRBD2. The CDR3 extends over 13 amino acids. Trimming cost V 3 bases and J 9 bases; bases outside gene matches: 7. Looked up from germline, CDR1 is GTSNPN and CDR2 is SVGIG (reference sequence). CDR3 amino acids: CAWSNGGGGEQFF. The CDR3 DNA reads as TGTGCCTGGAGCAACGGGGGGGGCGGTGAGCAGTTCTTC.

There are many counts of this clone. The V call is TRBV28, the J call TRBJ1-2, with TRBD1 as a possible D gene (6 bases). CDR1 and CDR2 (germline): MDHEN, SYDVKM. The germline V and J ends were trimmed by 10 bases and 3 bases, with 12 bases remaining between them. This CDR3 spans 12 amino acids. The CDR3, as DNA: TGTGCCATAGGACAGTCTGACTATGGCTACACCTTC. Its translation is CAIGQSDYGYTF.